The TCR beta chain under discussion was sequenced for a study of CD8 T cells in ankylosing spondylitis. TCRdb itself ran the 5' RACE reads through MiXCR, one entry per CDR3 protein. The sample carries just over 350,000 distinct CDR3 sequences, 20% to 25% recorded once. V was clipped by 3 bases and J by 6 bases, with 12 bases between them. The CDR3 runs 14 residues. Only a few counts were recorded for this clonotype. The gene calls are TRBV12-3 or TRBV12-4 and TRBJ2-4; D possibly corresponds to TRBD2 (6 bases). Sequenced material: blood, either unsorted or a sorted T cell fraction (not recorded which). The receptor comes from a male donor with ankylosing spondylitis or in good health (not recorded which). CDR3 DNA: TGTGCCAGCAGTTTGGGGGGTCCATCAAACATTCAGTACTTC. Residues: CASSLGGPSNIQYF.